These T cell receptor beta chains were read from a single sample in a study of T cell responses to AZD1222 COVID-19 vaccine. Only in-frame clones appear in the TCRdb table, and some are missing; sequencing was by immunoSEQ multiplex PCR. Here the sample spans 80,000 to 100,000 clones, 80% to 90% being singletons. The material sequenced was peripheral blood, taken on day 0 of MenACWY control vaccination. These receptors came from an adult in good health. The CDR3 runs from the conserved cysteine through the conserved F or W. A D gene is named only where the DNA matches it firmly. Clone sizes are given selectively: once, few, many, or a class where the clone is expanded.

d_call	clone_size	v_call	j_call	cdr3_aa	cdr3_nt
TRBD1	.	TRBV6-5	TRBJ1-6	CASKQGARNSPLHF	TGTGCCAGCAAACAGGGGGCGCGGAATTCACCCCTCCACTTT
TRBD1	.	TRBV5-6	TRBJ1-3	CASSLVDRGPGNTIYF	TGTGCCAGCAGCTTGGTGGACAGGGGGCCCGGGAACACCATATATTTT
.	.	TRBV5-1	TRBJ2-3	CASSLDQYTQYF	TGCGCCAGCAGCTTGGACCAATATACGCAGTATTTT
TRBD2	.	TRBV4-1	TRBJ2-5	CASSQVGRTSRETQYF	TGCGCCAGCAGCCAAGTCGGGAGGACCTCCCGGGAGACCCAGTACTTC
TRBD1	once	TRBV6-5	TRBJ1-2	CASSYFTGGEYGYTF	TGTGCCAGCAGTTACTTTACAGGGGGCGAATATGGCTACACCTTC
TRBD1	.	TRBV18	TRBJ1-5	CASSQQGASSQPQHF	TGTGCCAGCTCTCAACAGGGGGCCTCCAGTCAGCCCCAGCATTTT
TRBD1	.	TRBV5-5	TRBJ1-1	CASSTGQTMNTEAFF	TGTGCCAGCAGCACGGGACAGACTATGAACACTGAAGCTTTCTTT
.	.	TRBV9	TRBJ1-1	CASSGGNTEAFF	TGTGCCAGCAGCGGGGGTAACACTGAAGCTTTCTTT
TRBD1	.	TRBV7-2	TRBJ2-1	CASSILGQVNEQFF	TGTGCCAGCAGCATCCTGGGACAGGTGAATGAGCAGTTCTTC
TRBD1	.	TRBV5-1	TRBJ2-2	CASSLDRGDTGELFF	TGCGCCAGCAGCCTGGACAGGGGGGACACCGGGGAGCTGTTTTTT
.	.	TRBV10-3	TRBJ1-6	CAISESGGGNSPLHF	TGTGCCATCAGTGAGTCGGGGGGGGGAAATTCACCCCTCCACTTT
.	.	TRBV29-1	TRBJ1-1	CSVVRQVTEAFF	TGCAGCGTTGTTCGGCAGGTCACTGAAGCTTTCTTT
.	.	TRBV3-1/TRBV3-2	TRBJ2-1	CASSQPFQNEQFF	TGTGCCAGCAGCCAACCTTTCCAGAATGAGCAGTTCTTC
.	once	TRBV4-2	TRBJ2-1	CASSHQEVMMSHEQFF	TGTGCCAGCAGCCACCAAGAAGTAATGATGTCCCATGAGCAGTTCTTC
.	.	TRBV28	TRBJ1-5	CASSFHSQPQHF	TGTGCCAGCAGTTTCCACTCTCAGCCCCAGCATTTT
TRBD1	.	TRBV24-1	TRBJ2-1	CATSDSTGGSYNEQFF	TGTGCCACCAGTGATTCCACAGGGGGCTCCTACAATGAGCAGTTCTTC
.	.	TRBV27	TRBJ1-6	CASSLGWGYTYNSPLHF	TGTGCCAGCAGTTTAGGGTGGGGGTATACCTATAATTCACCCCTCCACTTT
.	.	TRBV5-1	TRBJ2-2	CASSESEGELFF	TGCGCCAGCAGCGAGAGCGAGGGGGAGCTGTTTTTT
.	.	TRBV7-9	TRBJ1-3	CASSLDRGSGNTIYF	TGTGCCAGCAGCTTAGACCGTGGATCCGGAAACACCATATATTTT
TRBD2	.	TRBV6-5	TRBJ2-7	CASRTSGAPTEYF	TGTGCCAGCCGGACTAGCGGGGCCCCAACGGAGTACTTC
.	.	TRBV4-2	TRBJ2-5	CASSLRGTLQETQYF	TGTGCCAGCAGCCTACGCGGGACTCTCCAAGAGACCCAGTACTTC
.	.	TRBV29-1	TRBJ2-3	CSVEALEVDTQYF	TGCAGCGTTGAAGCTCTAGAGGTAGATACGCAGTATTTT
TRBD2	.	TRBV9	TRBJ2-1	CASSFSGGKDEQFF	TGTGCCAGCAGCTTCAGCGGGGGTAAAGATGAGCAGTTCTTC
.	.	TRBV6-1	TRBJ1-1	CASREDPNTEAFF	TGTGCCAGCAGAGAAGACCCGAACACTGAAGCTTTCTTT
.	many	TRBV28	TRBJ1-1	CASSFVTRAEAFF	TGTGCCAGCAGTTTTGTGACCAGGGCTGAAGCTTTCTTT
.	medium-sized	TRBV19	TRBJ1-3	CASKIDTSSGNTIYF	TGTGCCAGTAAGATTGACACGAGCTCTGGAAACACCATATATTTT
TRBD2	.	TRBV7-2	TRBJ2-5	CASSISSGGNQETQYF	TGTGCCAGCAGCATAAGTAGCGGGGGGAACCAAGAGACCCAGTACTTC
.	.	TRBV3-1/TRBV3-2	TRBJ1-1	CAPRQGEDSNTEAFF	TGTGCCCCCCGCCAGGGAGAGGACTCGAACACTGAAGCTTTCTTT
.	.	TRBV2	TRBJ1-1	CASRESWSTEAFF	TGTGCCAGCAGGGAGAGTTGGAGCACTGAAGCTTTCTTT
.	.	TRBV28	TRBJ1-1	CASSKPGNGNTEAFF	TGTGCCAGCAGTAAACCAGGGAACGGGAACACTGAAGCTTTCTTT
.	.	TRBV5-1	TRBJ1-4	CASSLRGRDEKLFF	TGCGCCAGCAGCTTGAGGGGACGGGATGAAAAACTGTTTTTT
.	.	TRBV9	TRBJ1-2	CASSAYPTNYGYTF	TGTGCCAGCAGCGCCTACCCTACGAACTATGGCTACACCTTC
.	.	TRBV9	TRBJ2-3	CASSVAGLRADTQYF	TGTGCCAGCAGCGTAGCGGGGCTTCGGGCAGATACGCAGTATTTT
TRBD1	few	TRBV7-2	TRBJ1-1	CASVPGQGYAEAFF	TGTGCCAGCGTACCGGGACAGGGGTATGCTGAAGCTTTCTTT
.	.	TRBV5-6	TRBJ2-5	CASTPGAWEETQYF	TGTGCCAGCACCCCGGGGGCTTGGGAAGAGACCCAGTACTTC
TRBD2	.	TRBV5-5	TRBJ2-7	CASSPTVGGAAAYEQYF	TGTGCCAGCAGCCCCACGGTCGGGGGGGCCGCTGCCTACGAGCAGTACTTC
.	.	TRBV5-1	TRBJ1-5	CASSLADGGPQHF	TGCGCCAGCAGCTTGGCGGACGGGGGGCCCCAGCATTTT
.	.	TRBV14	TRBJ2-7	CASSQVGVYEQYF	TGTGCCAGCAGCCAAGTGGGCGTTTACGAGCAGTACTTC
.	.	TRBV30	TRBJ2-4	CAWSPTGRGRNIQYF	TGTGCCTGGAGCCCTACAGGGAGGGGACGGAACATTCAGTACTTC
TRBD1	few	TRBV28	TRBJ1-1	CASNPGQRKAFF	TGTGCCAGCAACCCGGGACAGAGAAAAGCTTTCTTT
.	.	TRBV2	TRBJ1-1	CASSETGLNTEAFF	TGTGCCAGCAGTGAAACAGGGCTGAACACTGAAGCTTTCTTT
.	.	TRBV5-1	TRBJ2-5	CASSLGGVETQYF	TGCGCCAGCAGCTTGGGTGGCGTAGAGACCCAGTACTTC
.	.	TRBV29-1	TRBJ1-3	CSVEPERGSGNTIYF	TGCAGCGTAGAACCCGAGAGAGGGTCTGGAAACACCATATATTTT
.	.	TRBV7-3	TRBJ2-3	CASSSTVPSPVADTQYF	TGTGCCAGCAGCTCCACTGTGCCGTCCCCGGTAGCAGATACGCAGTATTTT
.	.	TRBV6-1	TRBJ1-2	CASSELQGRYGYTF	TGTGCCAGCAGTGAACTCCAGGGTCGCTATGGCTACACCTTC
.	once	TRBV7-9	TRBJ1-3	CASSGRLRSSGNTIYF	TGTGCCAGCAGCGGTCGTCTCAGGTCCTCTGGAAACACCATATATTTT
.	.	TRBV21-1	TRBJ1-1	CASSPQGFRALF	TGTGCCAGCAGTCCACAGGGCTTCCGGGCTCTATTT
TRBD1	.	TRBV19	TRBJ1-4	CASSIPTGTEKLFF	TGTGCCAGTAGTATCCCGACAGGGACTGAAAAACTGTTTTTT
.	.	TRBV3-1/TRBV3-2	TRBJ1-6	CASSLRSDNSPLHF	TGTGCCAGCAGCTTAAGGAGTGATAATTCACCCCTCCACTTT
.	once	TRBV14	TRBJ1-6	CASSQARVSPLHF	TGTGCCAGCAGCCAAGCACGGGTGTCACCCCTCCACTTT
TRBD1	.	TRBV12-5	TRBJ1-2	CASGLTTGVPLPNYGYTF	TGTGCTAGTGGTTTGACAACAGGGGTACCCCTTCCAAACTATGGCTACACCTTC
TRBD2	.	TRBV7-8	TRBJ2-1	CASSLALAASGHEQFF	TGTGCCAGCAGCTTAGCGCTAGCGGCGTCGGGACATGAGCAGTTCTTC